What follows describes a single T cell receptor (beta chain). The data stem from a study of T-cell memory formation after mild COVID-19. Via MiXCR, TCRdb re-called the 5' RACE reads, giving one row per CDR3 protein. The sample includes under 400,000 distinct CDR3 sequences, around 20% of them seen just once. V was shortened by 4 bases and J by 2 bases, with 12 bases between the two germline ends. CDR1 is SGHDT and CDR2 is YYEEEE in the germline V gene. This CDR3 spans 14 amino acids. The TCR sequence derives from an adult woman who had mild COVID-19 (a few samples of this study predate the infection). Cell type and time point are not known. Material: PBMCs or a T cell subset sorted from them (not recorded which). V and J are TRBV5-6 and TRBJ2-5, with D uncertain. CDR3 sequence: CASSGRLQQETQYF. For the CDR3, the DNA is TGTGCCAGCAGCGGACGTTTACAACAAGAGACCCAGTACTTC.